The source of this T cell receptor (beta chain) is a study of T cell repertoires in cytomegalovirus infection (dated by TCRdb to the late 2010s). Broadly, across the study: Donor HLA type was relevant to the analysis, because carriage of CMV infection together with the matching HLA type was indicated by public TCR beta signatures. Study-level results and caveats: In both this cohort and an independent roughly 330-donor cohort, the cumulative frequency of public TCR beta family members distinguished carriers of CMV infection plus the relevant HLA type. The ex vivo response was dominated by HLA-C-restricted CMV-specific TCR beta clonotypes, which also provided the single most frequent clonotype in two of eight donors.

These reads were obtained on an Illumina HiSeq 1500. Starting from the raw public reads, TCRdb applied fastp trimming at Q25, assembled clones with MiXCR and retained in-frame beta chains. Rows merge per CDR3 protein into single entries with the most common DNA and genes. The sample table records around 740,000 distinct CDR3 sequences; approximately 34% of these occur just once. The top ten clonotypes cover 2.5% to 3.5% of the sample. This clonotype was detected a few times. What antigen it recognizes has not been identified. No base qualities exist here, and no much larger clone lies one base off it. The germline ends are 19 bases apart after V is trimmed by 5 bases and J by 0 bases. CDR1 and CDR2 (LNHDA, SQIVND) derive from the germline V gene (reference sequence). Its CDR3 holds 17 amino acids, cysteine through phenylalanine. Just the 51-base CDR3 DNA is kept, in frame starting at base 1.

The sequence derives from a human donor in good health (CMV status not recorded). Some clones in this sample may be carry-over from other donors' samples. The sequencing input was PBMCs. The chain joins TRBV19 to TRBJ1-1; tentative D gene TRBD1, with 6 bases matching. The bases read TGTGCCAGTAGTGCCCTCGGCAGGGGTGGAATGAACACTGAAGCTTTCTTT. Its protein reads: CASSALGRGGMNTEAFF.